This T cell receptor (beta chain) was obtained from a study of control samples from healthy donors and cancer patients. The length of the CDR3 is 14 residues. In germline, CDR1 is KGHSH, CDR2 LQKENI. J was trimmed by 5 bases and V by 2 bases; bases with no gene match: 5. Data came from immunoSEQ multiplex PCR; TCRdb stores just in-frame clones and leaves some out. The data show approximately 63,000 clones, approximately 85% seen once. The specimen was blood. The chain employs TRBV18 and TRBJ2-5, with 7 bases aligning to TRBD2. The receptor comes from a man between 35 and 55 years old in good health. The CDR3 DNA reads TGTGCCAGCTCACCAACCATCGGGGGGGAGACCCAGTACTTC. This translates into CASSPTIGGETQYF.